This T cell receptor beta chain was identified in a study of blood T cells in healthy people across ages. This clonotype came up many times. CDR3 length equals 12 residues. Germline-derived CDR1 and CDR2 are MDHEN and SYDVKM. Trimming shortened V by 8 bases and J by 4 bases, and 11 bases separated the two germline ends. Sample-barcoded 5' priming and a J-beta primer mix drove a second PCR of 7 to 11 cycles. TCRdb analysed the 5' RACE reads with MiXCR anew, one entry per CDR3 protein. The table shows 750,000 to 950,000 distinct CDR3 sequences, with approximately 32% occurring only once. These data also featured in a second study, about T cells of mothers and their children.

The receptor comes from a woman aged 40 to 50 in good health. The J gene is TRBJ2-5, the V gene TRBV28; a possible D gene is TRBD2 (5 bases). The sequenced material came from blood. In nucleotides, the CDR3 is TGTGCCAGCCGGGCGGGCACAGAGACCCAGTACTTC. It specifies CASRAGTETQYF.